These 26 T cell receptor beta chains originate from one sample sequenced in a study of T-cell memory formation after mild COVID-19. One entry per CDR3 protein, called by TCRdb with MiXCR from the 5' RACE reads. The repertoire has around 320,000 distinct CDR3 sequences, under 30% of them found once; the top ten carry 13%. The sequenced sample was PBMCs or a T cell subset sorted from them (not recorded which). These TCRs come from an adult woman who had mild COVID-19 (a few samples of this study predate the infection). Cell type and time point are not known.

Concerning this clonotype itself: The CDR3 ends on some other residue instead of the conserved phenylalanine or tryptophan, so this is likely a read error. V gene TRBV7-2 combines with J gene TRBJ2-1, with D tentatively TRBD1 (6 bases). Germline CDR1 is SGHTA and CDR2 is FQGNSA. CDR3 length: 12 amino acids. V shed 4 bases and J shed 7 bases, with 8 bases lying between them. CDR3 in amino acids: CASSSGQNEQFL. In nucleotides, the CDR3 is TGTGCCAGCAGCTCCGGACAGAATGAGCAGTTCTTA.

The rearrangement joins TRBV18 to TRBJ1-1; D is unclear. Germline V lookup: CDR1 KGHSH, CDR2 LQKENI. The CDR3 is 13 residues long. V shed 5 bases and J shed 3 bases, with 10 bases lying between them. The CDR3 here is CASSRRRDTEAFF. CDR3 coding DNA: TGTGCCAGCTCAAGAAGACGGGACACTGAAGCTTTCTTT.

This clonotype showed up just a few times. This chain connects TRBV7-6 to TRBJ2-7, with 11 positions matching TRBD1. With 5 bases clipped from V and 0 bases from J, the junction kept 6 bases outside the gene matches. Germline assignment: CDR1 SGHVS and CDR2 FNYEAQ. The CDR3 covers 16 residues. In DNA, the CDR3 is TGTGCCAGCAGCCCGAGGGACAGGGGGGACTCCTACGAGCAGTACTTC. Amino acids: CASSPRDRGDSYEQYF.

V usage is TRBV11-2 and J usage is TRBJ2-5; TRBD2 aligns across 13 bases. The germline CDR1 and CDR2 sequences are SGHAT and FQNNGV. J was trimmed by 0 bases and V by 4 bases; bases with no gene match: 11. This CDR3 contains 19 residues. Here the CDR3 DNA reads TGTGCCAGCAGCTCAGACGGACTAGCGGGAGACCCGTACCAAGAGACCCAGTACTTC. The encoded protein is CASSSDGLAGDPYQETQYF. Looking up the rest from reference TRBV11-2 and TRBJ2-5 gives the full variable domain: EAGVAQSPRYKIIEKRQSVAFWCNPISGHATLYWYQQILGQGPKLLIQFQNNGVVDDSQLPKDRFSAERLKGVDSTLKIQPAKLEDSAVYLCASSSDGLAGDPYQETQYFGPGTRLLVL.

This chain joins TRBV19 and TRBJ1-5; 8 bases line up with TRBD1. Looked up from germline, CDR1 is LNHDA and CDR2 is SQIVND (reference sequence). Losses at the gene ends were 5 bases for V and 6 bases for J; bases not matched to a gene: 6. This CDR3 region has 14 residues. The CDR3 here is CASSGGQASQPQHF. CDR3 nucleotides: TGTGCCAGTAGTGGGGGACAGGCCTCTCAGCCCCAGCATTTT. Full variable domain (outside the CDR3, taken from reference TRBV19 and TRBJ1-5): DGGITQSPKYLFRKEGQNVTLSCEQNLNHDAMYWYRQDPGQGLRLIYYSQIVNDFQKGDIAEGYSVSREKKESFPLTVTSAQKNPTAFYLCASSGGQASQPQHFGDGTRLSIL.

The chain recombines TRBV6-5 with TRBJ2-5; the match to TRBD2 covers 10 bases. Germline loops: CDR1 MNHEY, CDR2 SVGAGI. The CDR3 is 14 residues long. The J segment lost 2 bases and the V segment lost 10 bases, leaving 7 bases of the junction unmatched. The CDR3 loop reads CATTGLAAQETQYF. Here the CDR3 DNA reads TGTGCCACCACAGGACTAGCGGCACAAGAGACCCAGTACTTC.

The rearrangement uses TRBV5-1 and TRBJ2-2; the match to TRBD1 covers 9 bases. The V gene end was trimmed by 0 bases and the J gene end by 4 bases; junction bases not matched to a gene: 4. Germline lookup yields CDR1 SGHRS and CDR2 YFSETQ. The CDR3 is made up of 16 amino acids. The chain's CDR3 is CASSLEGQGSTGELFF. DNA of the CDR3: TGCGCCAGCAGCTTGGAAGGACAGGGGTCCACCGGGGAGCTGTTTTTT.

This clonotype was seen a handful of times. The chain combines TRBV6-2 or TRBV6-3 with TRBJ2-3; 13 positions agree with TRBD2. The CDR3 sequence is 19 residues long. Per the germline V gene, CDR1 is MNHEY and CDR2 is SVGEGT. The V gene end was trimmed by 6 bases and the J gene end by 5 bases; junction bases not matched to a gene: 17. In DNA form, the CDR3 reads TGTGCCAGCAGCCCTACTAGCGGGAGGGCCGGTTATGTGGAAGATACGCAGTATTTT. It codes for CASSPTSGRAGYVEDTQYF.

This clonotype was observed many times. The chain is built from TRBV7-6 and TRBJ2-2, with D tentatively TRBD2 (5 bases). CDR3 length: 16 amino acids. CDR1 SGHVS and CDR2 FNYEAQ come from the germline V gene. With 4 bases removed from V and 6 bases from J, the gap between germline ends came to 18 bases. CDR3 sequence reads: CASSYDPGNRAGELFF. CDR3 nucleotides: TGTGCCAGCAGCTACGACCCGGGGAACCGGGCCGGGGAGCTGTTTTTT.

This clonotype was found once. In DNA form, the CDR3 reads TGTGCCAGCAGTTTGTGGGGGACCCAGTACTTC. It translates to CASSLWGTQYF. The rearrangement joins TRBV12-3 or TRBV12-4 to TRBJ2-5; D not resolved. With 3 bases removed from V and 7 bases from J, the gap between germline ends came to 6 bases. The CDR3 is 11 amino acids.

Only a few counts were recorded for this clonotype. The gene calls are TRBV29-1 and TRBJ2-7; 8 bases line up with TRBD2. The CDR3 contains 13 residues. Germline loops: CDR1 SQVTM, CDR2 ANQGSEA. Trimming cost V 4 bases and J 2 bases; bases outside gene matches: 4. The CDR3 is CSVAAGGPYEQYF. CDR3 nucleotide sequence: TGCAGCGTTGCTGCGGGGGGTCCCTACGAGCAGTACTTC.

The V and J genes are TRBV14 and TRBJ2-3; 7 nucleotides align to TRBD2. Losses at the gene ends were 0 bases for V and 1 base for J; bases not matched to a gene: 7. The CDR3 is 17 residues long. The germline CDR1 and CDR2 sequences are SGHDN and FVKESK. As DNA, the CDR3 is TGTGCCAGCAGCCAAGATGCATGGCTAGCGGGCACAGATACGCAGTATTTT. Translation: CASSQDAWLAGTDTQYF. The full variable domain, rest sourced from reference TRBV14 and TRBJ2-3, is EAGVTQFPSHSVIEKGQTVTLRCDPISGHDNLYWYRRVMGKEIKFLLHFVKESKQDESGMPNNRFLAERTGGTYSTLKVQPAELEDSGVYFCASSQDAWLAGTDTQYFGPGTRLTVL.

This clonotype was found a few times. The chain joins TRBV5-5 to TRBJ1-2, with D possibly being TRBD1 (5 bases). Trimming removed 6 bases at V and 2 bases at J, with 17 bases between. Looked up from germline, CDR1 is SGHKS and CDR2 is YYEKEE (reference sequence). The CDR3 length is 15 residues. CDR3 coding DNA: TGTGCCAGCACAAAGACCTGGGGCGGGAACTATGGCTACACCTTC. Amino acids: CASTKTWGGNYGYTF.

This clonotype was seen many times. The chain is built from TRBV5-6 and TRBJ2-3; D possibly corresponds to TRBD2 (6 bases). Germline V gene lookup returns CDR1 SGHDT and CDR2 YYEEEE. The CDR3 totals 12 residues. V shed 1 base and J shed 8 bases, with 8 bases lying between them. The CDR3 DNA reads TGTGCCAGCAGCTTGTTCGGGGGTACGCAGTATTTT. It is translated as CASSLFGGTQYF.

V usage is TRBV5-1 and J usage is TRBJ1-1; 12 bases align to TRBD1. After removal of 0 bases from V and 0 bases from J, the junction contained 6 bases not matched to a gene. CDR1 is SGHRS, CDR2 YFSETQ, per germline. CDR3 length equals 18 residues. The CDR3 region is CASSLGGTGGSLNTEAFF. CDR3 bases: TGCGCCAGCAGCTTGGGAGGGACAGGGGGCTCGCTGAACACTGAAGCTTTCTTT.

This sequence joins TRBV5-5 and TRBJ2-3, with D hard to call. The germline V gene encodes CDR1 SGHKS and CDR2 YYEKEE (reference sequence). CDR3 length: 13 residues. Trimming shortened V by 6 bases and J by 4 bases, and 12 bases separated the two germline ends. CDR3 in amino acids: CASTTKEADTQYF. The CDR3 nucleotides are TGTGCCAGCACCACCAAGGAAGCAGATACGCAGTATTTT. Looking up the rest from reference TRBV5-5 and TRBJ2-3 gives the full variable domain: DAGVTQSPTHLIKTRGQQVTLRCSPISGHKSVSWYQQVLGQGPQFIFQYYEKEERGRGNFPDRFSARQFPNYSSELNVNALLLGDSALYLCASTTKEADTQYFGPGTRLTVL.

V is TRBV10-3 and J is TRBJ2-3; 8 nucleotides line up with TRBD1. This CDR3 is 14 amino acids long. After removal of 6 bases from V and 2 bases from J, the junction contained 4 bases not matched to a gene. CDR1 and CDR2 (germline): ENHRY, SYGVKD. CDR3 nucleotides: TGTGCCATCAGGGCGACAGGGGCCACAGATACGCAGTATTTT. Translating gives CAIRATGATDTQYF.

In regard to this clonotype: Sequence at one end of the junction differs from germline and may be a read error. V is TRBV5-1 and J is TRBJ2-1; D unclear. The CDR3 covers 13 residues. Germline assignment: CDR1 SGHRS and CDR2 YFSETQ. The DNA for the CDR3 is TGCGCCAGCAGCTCTGGACGACACAATGATCAGTTCTTC. Translated: CASSSGRHNDQFF. The whole variable domain, remainder taken from reference TRBV5-1 and TRBJ2-1, is KAGVTQTPRYLIKTRGQQVTLSCSPISGHRSVSWYQQTPGQGLQFLFEYFSETQRNKGNFPGRFSGRQFSNSRSEMNVSTLELGDSALYLCASSSGRHNDQFFGPGTRLTVL.

The chain carries TRBV5-1 and TRBJ2-1; D is undetermined. The CDR3 totals 13 residues. In germline, CDR1 is SGHRS, CDR2 YFSETQ. V dropped 2 bases and J dropped 4 bases, with 7 bases sitting between them. The CDR3 sequence is CASSFGEYNEQFF. Written as DNA, the CDR3 is TGCGCCAGCAGCTTTGGGGAATACAATGAGCAGTTCTTC.

This clonotype appeared a few times. V and J are TRBV4-1 and TRBJ1-1; no definite D call. V lost 0 bases, J lost 8 bases, and 7 bases lay in between. The V gene's germline CDR1 is MGHRA and CDR2 YSYEKL. This CDR3 spans 12 amino acids. The CDR3 loop is CASSQDGREAFF. The CDR3 nucleotides are TGCGCCAGCAGCCAAGATGGGAGGGAAGCTTTCTTT.

The chain recombines TRBV6-5 with TRBJ1-1, with D maybe TRBD1 (5 bases). CDR1 is MNHEY, CDR2 SVGAGI, per germline. V gave up 2 bases and J gave up 0 bases, with 13 bases separating them. The length of the CDR3 is 16 residues. Written as DNA, the CDR3 is TGTGCCAGCAGTTACGGGTGGACACCCATGAACACTGAAGCTTTCTTT. As protein: CASSYGWTPMNTEAFF.

This clonotype was counted only a few times. V gene TRBV5-4 combines with J gene TRBJ2-7; no definite D call. The CDR3 consists of 15 residues. Trimming removed 3 bases from V and 0 bases from J, with 13 bases in between. The V gene's germline CDR1 is SGHNT and CDR2 YYREEE (reference sequence). CDR3 protein: CASSYRERNSYEQYF. In DNA form, the CDR3 reads TGTGCCAGCAGCTACCGTGAGAGGAACTCCTACGAGCAGTACTTC. Full variable domain (missing parts from reference TRBV5-4 and TRBJ2-7): ETGVTQSPTHLIKTRGQQVTLRCSSQSGHNTVSWYQQALGQGPQFIFQYYREEENGRGNFPPRFSGLQFPNYSSELNVNALELDDSALYLCASSYRERNSYEQYFGPGTRLTVT.

V gene TRBV27 combines with J gene TRBJ1-2; 7 positions match TRBD1. Germline loops: CDR1 MNHEY, CDR2 SMNVEV (reference sequence). V was pared by 6 bases and J by 7 bases, with 14 bases of the junction left unmatched. CDR3 length: 15 residues. CDR3 residues: CASSLGDRTSSGYTF. In DNA, the CDR3 is TGTGCCAGCAGCCTGGGGGACAGAACCTCCTCTGGCTACACCTTC.

In this sample, this clonotype turned up a few times. V and J are TRBV7-3 and TRBJ2-7; D gene unclear. CDR1 SGHTA and CDR2 FQGTGA come from the germline V gene. CDR3 length: 13 residues. Deletions cut 5 bases from V and 5 bases from J, with 13 bases between. As DNA, the CDR3 is TGTGCCAGCAGCCCACGTCCAGGAGACGAGCAGTACTTC. Translated, it gives CASSPRPGDEQYF.

V and J are TRBV7-2 and TRBJ2-4; the match to TRBD2 covers 16 bases. The CDR3 is 18 amino acids. The germline gives CDR1 SGHTA, CDR2 FQGNSA. V was clipped by 0 bases and J by 8 bases; unmatched bases: 7. The CDR3 here is CASSLATGTSGRAYIQYF. CDR3 in DNA: TGTGCCAGCAGCTTAGCAACCGGGACTAGCGGGAGGGCCTACATTCAGTACTTC.

This rearrangement joins TRBV7-9 to TRBJ2-7; TRBD1 aligns across 11 bases. Germline V gene lookup returns CDR1 SEHNR and CDR2 FQNEAQ (reference sequence). With 5 bases clipped from V and 3 bases from J, the junction kept 3 bases outside the gene matches. The CDR3 sequence is 14 residues long. This chain's CDR3 is CASSTGQGGYEQYF. The CDR3 nucleotides are TGTGCCAGCAGCACGGGACAGGGGGGCTACGAGCAGTACTTC.